This TCR beta chain was identified in a study of blood T cell repertoires in COVID-19. About the research overall: The United States, Italy and Spain were the sources of the acute and convalescent COVID-19 samples. PBMCs, B-cell-depleted T cells, or T cells provided the cDNA or gDNA that made up the material.

With 3 bases removed from V and 4 bases from J, the gap between germline ends came to 9 bases. In germline, CDR1 is LNHNV, CDR2 YYDKDF (reference sequence). CDR3 length: 13 amino acids. In the original workflow: Scientists estimated how many nucleated cells there were by amplifying reference gene primers. This table comes from immunoSEQ multiplex PCR, and its TCRdb copy is limited to in-frame clones, with some not included. The DNA was the basis for D and trimming; V, J and clone size are from that table. The sample contains about 280,000 clones, 80% to 90% of which appear only once. This receptor was taken from a woman in her 70s with acute or convalescent COVID-19. This rearrangement joins TRBV15 to TRBJ1-2; D gene unclear. Material: peripheral blood. CDR3 protein: CATSSNSGYGYTF. The CDR3 DNA is TGTGCCACCAGCAGCAATTCAGGCTATGGCTACACCTTC.